Listed here are 32 T cell receptor beta chains from one sample, sequenced in a study of T cells after posttransplantation cyclophosphamide. TCRdb keeps only in-frame clones here, not all; method: immunoSEQ multiplex PCR. The data hold thousands of clones, with roughly 75% observed a single time. Cyclophosphamide on days +3 and +4 followed busulfan-fludarabine conditioning and a marrow graft. The sample here was PBMCs, taken after allogeneic stem cell transplant with posttransplant cyclophosphamide. The receptors shown here come from a male patient between 60 and 69 years old who received an allogeneic stem cell transplant from an unrelated donor, was CMV-positive, and had no GVHD. These T cells may partly come from the graft donor.

This clone was observed a few times. The CDR3 loop reads CASSVLLAGGFGELFF. The CDR3 nucleotides are TGTGCCAGCAGTGTCTTACTAGCGGGAGGGTTCGGGGAGCTGTTTTTT. The chain joins TRBV28 to TRBJ2-2; TRBD2 aligns across 13 bases. The V segment lost 5 bases and the J segment 7 bases; nucleotides outside the gene matches: 7. Germline values: CDR1 MDHEN, CDR2 SYDVKM. The CDR3 totals 16 residues.

The genes are TRBV30 and TRBJ1-5, with D perhaps matching TRBD1 (6 bases). V was clipped by 2 bases and J by 9 bases, with 11 bases between them. This CDR3 region has 12 residues. The germline gives CDR1 GTSNPN, CDR2 SVGIG (reference sequence). The DNA for the CDR3 is TGTGCCTGGAGTACAGGGTTGGGGCCCCAGCATTTT. Translated, it gives CAWSTGLGPQHF.

The rearrangement links TRBV5-4 to TRBJ2-2, with 10 bases fitting TRBD1. Germline CDR1 SGHNT, CDR2 YYREEE (reference sequence). This CDR3 contains 18 residues. The V and J ends lost 0 bases and 8 bases, in that order; junction bases with no gene match: 13. CDR3 nucleotides: TGTGCCAGCAGCTTGGCCTGGAGACAGGGGGCGCTAGTTGGGGAGCTGTTTTTT. Its protein is CASSLAWRQGALVGELFF.

The V and J genes are TRBV19 and TRBJ1-1, with D hard to call. Germline CDR1 LNHDA, CDR2 SQIVND (reference sequence). This CDR3 is 13 amino acids long. V lost 6 bases and J lost 4, with 12 bases in between. In DNA form, the CDR3 reads TGTGCCAGTAGCGGGATTTCGGGCACTGAAGCTTTCTTT. Translated: CASSGISGTEAFF.

This sequence joins TRBV18 and TRBJ2-1; TRBD2 matches at 8 bases. Germline CDR1 KGHSH, CDR2 LQKENI. J was trimmed by 1 base and V by 3 bases; bases with no gene match: 5. This CDR3 comprises 16 residues. In DNA, the CDR3 is TGTGCCAGCTCACCGCGGGGGGCTGGGTCCTACAATGAGCAGTTCTTC. Protein: CASSPRGAGSYNEQFF.

The chain employs TRBV28 and TRBJ2-1, with D possibly TRBD2 on 5 matching bases. The CDR3 runs 15 residues. Trimming shortened V by 10 bases and J by 1 base, and 17 bases separated the two germline ends. Looked up from germline, CDR1 is MDHEN and CDR2 is SYDVKM. This CDR3 reads CATLRLAGSYNEQFF. CDR3 bases: TGTGCCACCCTACGCCTAGCAGGTTCCTACAATGAGCAGTTCTTC.

The chain is built from TRBV6-1 and TRBJ2-3, with D maybe TRBD2 (5 bases). V was clipped by 8 bases and J by 6 bases, with 18 bases between them. Germline loops: CDR1 MNHNS, CDR2 SASEGT. CDR3 length: 14 residues. CDR3 in DNA: TGTGCCAGCGGCGGACTGCTGGGTGTGGATACGCAGTATTTT. It is translated as CASGGLLGVDTQYF.

The chain employs TRBV18 and TRBJ2-1, with 9 bases lining up with TRBD2. V lost 4 bases and J lost 10; bases outside the gene matches: 8. This CDR3 has 14 residues. The germline V gene encodes CDR1 KGHSH and CDR2 LQKENI. The CDR3 reads CASSRIAGAGEQFF. CDR3 nucleotide sequence: TGTGCCAGCTCACGTATAGCGGGAGCGGGAGAGCAGTTCTTC.

The rearrangement joins TRBV4-2 to TRBJ1-4; 10 bases are shared with TRBD1. Germline CDR1 LGHNA, CDR2 YNFKEQ. The CDR3 is made up of 16 amino acids. Trimming took 5 bases from V and 7 from J; bases not matched to a gene: 10. CDR3 sequence (DNA): TGTGCCAGCAGCATCACCATCGGACAGGGGGGTGAAAAACTGTTTTTT. Translation gives CASSITIGQGGEKLFF.

This rearrangement joins TRBV5-1 to TRBJ2-5, with D perhaps matching TRBD2 (5 bases). Trimming stripped 3 bases from V and 7 bases from J, with 10 bases between. This CDR3 region has 12 residues. Germline assignment: CDR1 SGHRS and CDR2 YFSETQ. The CDR3 nucleotides read TGCGCCAGCAGCTCGACCCGGGGGACCCAGTACTTC. As protein: CASSSTRGTQYF.

This sequence joins TRBV19 and TRBJ2-7, with TRBD1 matching over 8 bases. The V segment lost 8 bases and the J segment 0 bases; nucleotides outside the gene matches: 6. CDR1 is LNHDA, CDR2 SQIVND, per germline (reference sequence). This CDR3 spans 14 amino acids. The CDR3 loop is CASYRDRHSYEQYF. Written as DNA, the CDR3 is TGTGCCAGTTACCGGGACAGGCACTCCTACGAGCAGTACTTC.

This chain uses TRBV10-3 with TRBJ2-3, with 7 bases lining up with TRBD2. Germline V gene data show CDR1 as ENHRY and CDR2 as SYGVKD. This CDR3 is built from 13 residues. Losses at the gene ends were 10 bases for V and 0 bases for J; bases not matched to a gene: 4. The CDR3 is CASQGLSTDTQYF. In DNA form, the CDR3 reads TGTGCCAGTCAGGGACTAAGCACAGATACGCAGTATTTT.

The gene calls are TRBV5-1 and TRBJ2-3; D may be TRBD1 (8 bases). Germline CDR1 SGHRS, CDR2 YFSETQ. The CDR3 has 22 amino acids. V was clipped by 2 bases and J by 4 bases, with 35 bases between them. The CDR3 reads CASSLNNRGGIPAGSFSDTQYF. DNA for the CDR3: TGCGCCAGCAGCTTAAATAACAGGGGGGGAATTCCAGCGGGATCCTTTTCAGATACGCAGTATTTT.

A few counts support this clone. A far larger clone differs by one base, so this is likely a read error. This sample includes further DNA sequences coding for the same CDR3. The V call is TRBV5-1, the J call TRBJ2-7; TRBD1 aligns across 9 bases. CDR1 is SGHRS, CDR2 YFSETQ, per germline. V lost 4 bases and J lost 1; bases outside the gene matches: 9. The CDR3 is 16 residues long. CDR3 DNA sequence: TGCGCCAGCAGCCCAATGGGACAGGGAAGATCCTACGAGCAGTACTTC. Translated, it gives CASSPMGQGRSYEQYF. Complete variable domain (other parts from reference TRBV5-1 and TRBJ2-7): KAGVTQTPRYLIKTRGQQVTLSCSPISGHRSVSWYQQTPGQGLQFLFEYFSETQRNKGNFPGRFSGRQFSNSRSEMNVSTLELGDSALYLCASSPMGQGRSYEQYFGPGTRLTVT.

With regard to this clone: The same CDR3 arises from other DNA sequences in this sample as well. The DNA of the CDR3 is TGTGCCAGCAGCTTACCTCCGTCAGATGAGCAGTTCTTC. As protein: CASSLPPSDEQFF. The V call is TRBV5-8, the J call TRBJ2-1, with D uncertain. V lost 2 bases, J lost 8 bases, and 11 bases lay in between. The germline gives CDR1 SGHTS, CDR2 YDEGEE. The CDR3 sequence is 13 residues long. Filled out from reference TRBV5-8 and TRBJ2-1, the complete variable domain reads EAGVTQSPTHLIKTRGQQATLRCSPISGHTSVYWYQQALGLGLQFLLWYDEGEERNRGNFPPRFSGRQFPNYSSELNVNALELEDSALYLCASSLPPSDEQFFGPGTRLTVL.

The V gene is TRBV29-1, the J gene TRBJ2-4; 10 positions match TRBD1. The CDR3 covers 15 residues. With V trimmed by 3 bases and J by 0 bases, 2 bases remained unmatched. Per germline, CDR1 SQVTM and CDR2 ANQGSEA. CDR3 sequence reads: CSVEGQGLAKNIQYF. The CDR3 bases are TGCAGCGTTGAGGGACAGGGGCTAGCCAAAAACATTCAGTACTTC.

The rearrangement uses TRBV18 and TRBJ2-5; 12 positions agree with TRBD1. The J call may be in error: the DNA end matches TRBJ2-7 better. This CDR3 has 15 amino acids. Germline loops: CDR1 KGHSH, CDR2 LQKENI. The CDR3 loop is CASSPGTGGFYEQYF. CDR3 DNA: TGTGCCAGCTCACCAGGGACAGGGGGCTTCTACGAGCAGTACTTC.

This clone was counted once. This chain joins TRBV5-6 and TRBJ2-5, with a possible D match to TRBD1 (5 bases). Trimming took 1 base from V and 2 from J, leaving 9 bases between them. Germline assignment: CDR1 SGHDT and CDR2 YYEEEE. This CDR3 is built from 14 residues. The CDR3 bases are TGTGCCAGCAGCTTGAGTCAGGGTCAAGAGACCCAGTACTTC. This codes for CASSLSQGQETQYF.

This rearrangement joins TRBV7-6 to TRBJ2-1; TRBD1 agrees at 7 bases. The CDR3 runs to 14 residues. Germline assignment: CDR1 SGHVS and CDR2 FNYEAQ. J lost 9 bases, V lost 1 base, and 6 bases had no gene match. CDR3 sequence reads: CASSLGGTAVEQFF. CDR3 nucleotides: TGTGCCAGCAGCTTAGGGGGGACAGCCGTTGAGCAGTTCTTC. The entire variable domain, with the rest obtained from reference TRBV7-6 and TRBJ2-1, is as follows: GAGVSQSPRYKVTKRGQDVALRCDPISGHVSLYWYRQALGQGPEFLTYFNYEAQQDKSGLPNDRFSAERPEGSISTLTIQRTEQRDSAMYRCASSLGGTAVEQFFGPGTRLTVL.

The V gene is TRBV28, the J gene TRBJ1-1; maybe TRBD1 (5 bases). CDR1 and CDR2 from the germline V gene are MDHEN and SYDVKM. Trimming took off 3 bases at V and 0 bases at J, with 8 bases between the two ends. This CDR3 contains 14 residues. CDR3 nucleotide sequence: TGTGCCAGCAGTTTGGTGGGGCTGAACACTGAAGCTTTCTTT. Protein product: CASSLVGLNTEAFF.

The V gene is TRBV11-2, the J gene TRBJ1-1, with D possibly being TRBD1 (5 bases). CDR1 SGHAT and CDR2 FQNNGV come from the germline V gene. The CDR3 is 13 amino acids. With 1 base removed from V and 8 bases from J, the gap between germline ends came to 11 bases. CDR3 DNA sequence: TGTGCCAGCAGCTTAGCTTTCGGGGGGGAAGCTTTCTTT. It specifies CASSLAFGGEAFF.

This chain uses TRBV28 with TRBJ1-6; possible D gene TRBD1, 5 bases. Looked up from germline, CDR1 is MDHEN and CDR2 is SYDVKM. Trimming took off 1 base at V and 9 bases at J, with 7 bases between the two ends. The CDR3 runs to 13 residues. The CDR3 here is CASSLSQGSPLHF. The DNA for the CDR3 is TGTGCCAGCAGTTTATCCCAGGGTTCACCCCTCCACTTT.

This chain links TRBV19 with TRBJ2-5; perhaps TRBD2 as D (6 bases). V was pared by 0 bases and J by 5 bases, with 25 bases between. Germline CDR1 is LNHDA and CDR2 is SQIVND (reference sequence). The CDR3 is 19 residues long. This CDR3 is CASSIDGCESGTLGETQYF. The DNA of the CDR3 is TGTGCCAGTAGTATAGATGGCTGTGAATCTGGGACTTTGGGGGAGACCCAGTACTTC.

The chain has TRBV27 and TRBJ2-1; 9 bases are shared with TRBD2. This CDR3 is built from 14 residues. Germline assignment: CDR1 MNHEY and CDR2 SMNVEV (reference sequence). Losses at the gene ends were 10 bases for V and 7 bases for J; bases not matched to a gene: 11. CDR3 sequence (DNA): TGTGCCACCCTTAGGACTAGCGTGTCGAATGAGCAGTTCTTC. Its protein product is CATLRTSVSNEQFF.

The rearrangement links TRBV5-1 to TRBJ1-5; D gene uncertain. Germline V gives CDR1 SGHRS, CDR2 YFSETQ. V was shortened by 5 bases and J by 5 bases, with 8 bases between the two germline ends. The CDR3 covers 12 residues. CDR3 coding DNA: TGCGCCAGCAGTTTATTAGATCAGCCCCAGCATTTT. This translates into CASSLLDQPQHF.

This chain links TRBV6-6 with TRBJ1-1; 8 bases match TRBD1. This CDR3 has 16 residues. Germline trimming cut 4 bases from V and 0 bases from J; bases unmatched to any gene: 7. Germline V gene sequence: CDR1 MNHNY, CDR2 SVGAGI (reference sequence). This CDR3 reads CASSSRQGRMNTEAFF. For the CDR3, the DNA is TGTGCCAGCAGTTCTCGACAGGGGAGGATGAACACTGAAGCTTTCTTT.

The chain carries TRBV5-1 and TRBJ1-1; perhaps TRBD1 as D (5 bases). The CDR3 covers 16 residues. The germline V gene encodes CDR1 SGHRS and CDR2 YFSETQ. V gave up 0 bases and J gave up 1 base, with 13 bases separating them. The DNA of the CDR3 is TGCGCCAGCAGCTTGGACGGGGGTTTATGGAACACTGAAGCTTTCTTT. It specifies CASSLDGGLWNTEAFF.

The gene calls are TRBV5-1 and TRBJ2-1; D may be TRBD1 (5 bases). The length of the CDR3 is 14 residues. Trimming shortened V by 0 bases and J by 7 bases, and 11 bases separated the two germline ends. Germline loops: CDR1 SGHRS, CDR2 YFSETQ. Written as DNA, the CDR3 is TGCGCCAGCAGCTTGGATCCAGGGCGGAATGAGCAGTTCTTC. As protein: CASSLDPGRNEQFF.

The chain combines TRBV5-5 with TRBJ1-3; maybe TRBD1 (5 bases). The CDR3 loop spans 17 amino acids. The V end lost 0 bases, the J end lost 4 bases, and 17 bases lay between the germline ends. Germline V gene data show CDR1 as SGHKS and CDR2 as YYEKEE (reference sequence). The CDR3 loop reads CASSLGYQGSLGNTIYF. CDR3 nucleotide sequence: TGTGCCAGCAGCTTGGGCTACCAGGGTAGCCTAGGAAACACCATATATTTT.

A few counts support this clone. The rearrangement links TRBV6-1 to TRBJ2-3; 8 nucleotides align to TRBD2. The V segment lost 9 bases and the J segment 6 bases; nucleotides outside the gene matches: 2. Germline V gene data show CDR1 as MNHNS and CDR2 as SASEGT. The CDR3 contains 11 residues. The DNA for the CDR3 is TGTGCCAGTCCGGGGGGGGATACGCAGTATTTT. Translation gives CASPGGDTQYF.

This chain connects TRBV6-1 to TRBJ1-5; D may be TRBD1 (6 bases). Germline CDR1 and CDR2: MNHNS and SASEGT. The CDR3 loop spans 14 amino acids. V was cut by 7 bases and J by 1 base, with 11 bases left in between. CDR3 DNA: TGTGCCAGCAACCCCACAGGGAGCAATCAGCCCCAGCATTTT. This encodes CASNPTGSNQPQHF.

This chain connects TRBV6-1 to TRBJ1-6; D is perhaps TRBD1 (6 bases). V was shortened by 11 bases and J by 7 bases, with 15 bases between the two germline ends. The germline V gene encodes CDR1 MNHNS and CDR2 SASEGT. The CDR3 totals 13 residues. The CDR3 DNA reads TGTGCCGGAAGGGGGTTCCTGAATTCACCCCTCCACTTT. The encoded protein is CAGRGFLNSPLHF.